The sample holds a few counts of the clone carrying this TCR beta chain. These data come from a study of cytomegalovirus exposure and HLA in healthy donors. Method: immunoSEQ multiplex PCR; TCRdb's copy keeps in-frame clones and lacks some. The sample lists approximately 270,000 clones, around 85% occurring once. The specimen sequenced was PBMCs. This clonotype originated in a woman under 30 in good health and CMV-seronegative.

CDR3 sequence reads: CASSPRGVGDYGYTF. The CDR3 nucleotides are TGTGCCAGCAGCCCACGGGGGGTGGGCGACTATGGCTACACCTTC. The V gene is TRBV7-2, the J gene TRBJ1-2; a weak D match, TRBD1 (5 bases). The CDR3 extends over 15 amino acids. Between the trimmed V and J ends, which lost 5 bases and 3 bases, there was a span of 16 bases. CDR1 is SGHTA and CDR2 is FQGNSA in the germline V gene.